The clone carrying this TCR beta chain has at least ten counts. Its antigen is still unknown. V shed 2 bases and J shed 2 bases, with 13 bases lying between them. Germline values: CDR1 KGHSH, CDR2 LQKENI. The CDR3 runs to 15 residues. The entry originates in a study of regulatory T cells in long-lasting Graves disease. General study findings and limits: Persistent patients had a count of shared public clonotypes (approximately 2,800) that exceeded that of new patients (about 970).

Stated time point: newly diagnosed GD, antithyroid drugs for less than 3 months. From RNA extracted from PBMCs, the TCR library was made. Library construction for TCR beta used iRepertoire HTBI primers and Arm-PCR of CDR3 regions. TCRdb re-called the multiplex PCR reads with MiXCR, one entry per CDR3 protein. In the table there are some 560,000 distinct CDR3 sequences, about 16% of which are singletons. The data were also submitted as part of a second study, on T cells in Graves' hyperthyroidism and ophthalmopathy. That publication notes: An initial round of RT-PCR targeting the TCR CDR3 relied on the HTBI primer set.

The chain carries TRBV18 and TRBJ2-7; no definite D call. This specimen was peripheral blood mononuclear cells (PBMCs), taken at new diagnosis, from a patient treated with antithyroid drugs. This clonotype was sampled from a middle-aged woman with Graves disease. CDR3 coding DNA: TGTGCCAGCTCACCATCAACACCAAGCCCCTACGAGCAGTACTTC. This translates into CASSPSTPSPYEQYF.